Detailed here is one T cell receptor beta chain. What it binds is unknown. The data originate from a study of response to subunit inactivated influenza vaccine. Study-wide results and caveats: Few new T cells, the authors suggested, are recruited by each seasonal influenza vaccination.

From the RT-PCR reads, TCRdb called clonotypes with MiXCR, one entry per CDR3 protein. In the table there are almost 250,000 distinct CDR3 sequences, 12% of which are singletons. The CDR3 runs to 15 residues. V was pared by 4 bases and J by 3 bases, with 15 bases between. Germline-derived CDR1 and CDR2 are KGHDR and SFDVKD. The sequence derives from a man between 45 and 60 years old who received an inactivated influenza vaccine. Source: non-naive T cells sorted from PBMCs, taken 14 to 15 days before vaccination. The chain is built from TRBV24-1 and TRBJ2-7, with D tentatively TRBD1 (6 bases). The CDR3 DNA sequence: TGTGCCACCAGTGAGGCAACAGGGTCCGGCTACGAGCAGTACTTC. It specifies CATSEATGSGYEQYF.